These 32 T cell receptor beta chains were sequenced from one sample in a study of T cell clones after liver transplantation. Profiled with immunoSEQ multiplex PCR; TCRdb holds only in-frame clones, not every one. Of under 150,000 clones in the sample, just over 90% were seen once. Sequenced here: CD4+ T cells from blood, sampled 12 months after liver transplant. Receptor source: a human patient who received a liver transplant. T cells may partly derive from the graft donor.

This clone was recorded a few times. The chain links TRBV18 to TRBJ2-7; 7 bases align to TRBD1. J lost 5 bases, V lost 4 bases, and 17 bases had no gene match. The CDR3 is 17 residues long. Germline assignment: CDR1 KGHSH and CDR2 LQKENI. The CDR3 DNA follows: TGTGCCAGCTCACGGTATACCGGGACAGTTTTTCCCCACGAGCAGTACTTC. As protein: CASSRYTGTVFPHEQYF.

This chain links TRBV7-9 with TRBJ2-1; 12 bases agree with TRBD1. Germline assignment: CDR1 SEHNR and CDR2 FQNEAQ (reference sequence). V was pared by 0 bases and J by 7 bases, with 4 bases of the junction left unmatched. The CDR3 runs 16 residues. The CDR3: CASSLAGQGARNEQFF. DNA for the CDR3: TGTGCCAGCAGCTTAGCGGGACAGGGGGCAAGGAATGAGCAGTTCTTC.

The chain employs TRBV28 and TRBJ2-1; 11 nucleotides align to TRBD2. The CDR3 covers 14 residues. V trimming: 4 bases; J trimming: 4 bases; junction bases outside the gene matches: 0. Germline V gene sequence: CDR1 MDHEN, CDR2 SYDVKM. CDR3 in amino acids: CASSSSGRYNEQFF. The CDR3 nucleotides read TGTGCCAGCAGTTCTAGCGGGAGGTACAATGAGCAGTTCTTC.

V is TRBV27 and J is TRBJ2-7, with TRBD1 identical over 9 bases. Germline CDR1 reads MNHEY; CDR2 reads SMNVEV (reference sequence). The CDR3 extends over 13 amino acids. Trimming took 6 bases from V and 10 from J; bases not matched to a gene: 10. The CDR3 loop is CASSLRGQGFQYF. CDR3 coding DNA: TGTGCCAGCAGCCTGAGGGGACAGGGTTTTCAGTACTTC.

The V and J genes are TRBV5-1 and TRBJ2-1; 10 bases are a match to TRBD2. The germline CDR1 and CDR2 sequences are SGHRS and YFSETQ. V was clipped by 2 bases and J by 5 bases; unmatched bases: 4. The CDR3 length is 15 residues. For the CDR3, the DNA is TGCGCCAGCAGCTTCGGACTAGCGGATCACAATGAGCAGTTCTTC. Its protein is CASSFGLADHNEQFF.

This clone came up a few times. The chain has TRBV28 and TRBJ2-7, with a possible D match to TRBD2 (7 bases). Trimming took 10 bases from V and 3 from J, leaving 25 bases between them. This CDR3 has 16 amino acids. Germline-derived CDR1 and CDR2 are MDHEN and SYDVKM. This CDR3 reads CATRGGRALRVYEQYF. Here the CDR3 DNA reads TGTGCCACCAGAGGGGGGAGGGCCCTGAGGGTCTACGAGCAGTACTTC.

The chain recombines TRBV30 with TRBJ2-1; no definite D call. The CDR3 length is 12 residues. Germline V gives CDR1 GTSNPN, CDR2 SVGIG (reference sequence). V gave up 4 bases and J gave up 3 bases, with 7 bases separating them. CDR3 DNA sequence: TGTGCCTGGATTCTAAGCTACAATGAGCAGTTCTTC. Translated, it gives CAWILSYNEQFF.

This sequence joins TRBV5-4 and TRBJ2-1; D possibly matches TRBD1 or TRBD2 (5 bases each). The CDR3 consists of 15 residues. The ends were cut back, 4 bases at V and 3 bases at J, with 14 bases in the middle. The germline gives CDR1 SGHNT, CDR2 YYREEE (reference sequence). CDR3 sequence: CASSLPGPIYNEQFF. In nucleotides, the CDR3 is TGTGCCAGCAGCCTTCCGGGACCCATCTACAATGAGCAGTTCTTC. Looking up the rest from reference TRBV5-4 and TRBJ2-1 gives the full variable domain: ETGVTQSPTHLIKTRGQQVTLRCSSQSGHNTVSWYQQALGQGPQFIFQYYREEENGRGNFPPRFSGLQFPNYSSELNVNALELDDSALYLCASSLPGPIYNEQFFGPGTRLTVL.

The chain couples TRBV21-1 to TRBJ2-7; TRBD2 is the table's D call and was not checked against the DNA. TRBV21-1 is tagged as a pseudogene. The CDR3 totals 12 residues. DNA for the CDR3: TGTGCCAGCAGCAAAGACTGCTACGAGCAGTACTTC. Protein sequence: CASSKDCYEQYF.

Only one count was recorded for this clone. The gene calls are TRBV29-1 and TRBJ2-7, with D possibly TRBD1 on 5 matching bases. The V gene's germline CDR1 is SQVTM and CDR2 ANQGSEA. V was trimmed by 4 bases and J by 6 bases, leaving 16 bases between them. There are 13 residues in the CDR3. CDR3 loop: CSVAPTDPGEQYF. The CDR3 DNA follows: TGCAGCGTTGCCCCGACAGATCCCGGCGAGCAGTACTTC.

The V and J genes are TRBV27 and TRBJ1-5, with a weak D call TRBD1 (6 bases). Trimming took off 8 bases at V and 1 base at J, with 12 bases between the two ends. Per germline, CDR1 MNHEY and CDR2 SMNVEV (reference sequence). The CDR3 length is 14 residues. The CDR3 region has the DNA TGTGCCAGCCGAGGACAGCTAAGCAATCAGCCCCAGCATTTT. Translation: CASRGQLSNQPQHF.

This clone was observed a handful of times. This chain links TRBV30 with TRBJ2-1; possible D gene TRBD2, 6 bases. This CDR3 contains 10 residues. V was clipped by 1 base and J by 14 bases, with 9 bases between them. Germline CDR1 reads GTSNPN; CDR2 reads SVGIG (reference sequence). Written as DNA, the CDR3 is TGTGCCTGGAGTGGGGGGGAGGAGTTCTTC. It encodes CAWSGGEEFF.

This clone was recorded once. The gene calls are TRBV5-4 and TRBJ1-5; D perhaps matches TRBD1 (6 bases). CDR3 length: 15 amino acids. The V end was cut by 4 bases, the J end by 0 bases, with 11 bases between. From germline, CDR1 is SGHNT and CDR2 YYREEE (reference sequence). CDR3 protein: CASSGDRYSNQPQHF. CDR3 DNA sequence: TGTGCCAGCAGCGGCGACAGGTATAGCAATCAGCCCCAGCATTTT.

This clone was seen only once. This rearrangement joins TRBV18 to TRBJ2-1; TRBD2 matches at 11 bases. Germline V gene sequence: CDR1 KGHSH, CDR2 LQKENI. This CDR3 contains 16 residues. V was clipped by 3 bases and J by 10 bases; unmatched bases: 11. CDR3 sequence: CASSPRLAGSMREQFF. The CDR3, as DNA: TGTGCCAGCTCACCCCGACTAGCGGGATCCATGCGGGAGCAGTTCTTC.

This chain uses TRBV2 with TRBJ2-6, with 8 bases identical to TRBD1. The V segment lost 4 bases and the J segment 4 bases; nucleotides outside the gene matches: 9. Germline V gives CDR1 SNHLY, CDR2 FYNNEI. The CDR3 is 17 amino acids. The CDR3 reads CASSAGQGAPGANVLTF. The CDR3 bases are TGTGCCAGCAGTGCCGGGCAGGGGGCGCCCGGGGCCAACGTCCTGACTTTC. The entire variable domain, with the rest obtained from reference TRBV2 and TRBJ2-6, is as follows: EPEVTQTPSHQVTQMGQEVILRCVPISNHLYFYWYRQILGQKVEFLVSFYNNEISEKSEIFDDQFSVERPDGSNFTLKIRSTKLEDSAMYFCASSAGQGAPGANVLTFGAGSRLTVL.

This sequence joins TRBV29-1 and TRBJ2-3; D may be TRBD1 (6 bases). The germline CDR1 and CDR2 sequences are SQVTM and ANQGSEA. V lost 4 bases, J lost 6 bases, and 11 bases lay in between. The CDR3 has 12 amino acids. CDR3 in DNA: TGCAGCGTTGCCCTCGGACAGGATACGCAGTATTTT. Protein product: CSVALGQDTQYF.

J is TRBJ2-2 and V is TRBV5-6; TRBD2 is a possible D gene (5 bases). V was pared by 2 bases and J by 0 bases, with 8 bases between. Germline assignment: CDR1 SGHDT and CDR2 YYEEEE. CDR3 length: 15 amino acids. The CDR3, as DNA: TGTGCCAGCAGCTTAGGAGGCACGAACACCGGGGAGCTGTTTTTT. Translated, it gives CASSLGGTNTGELFF.

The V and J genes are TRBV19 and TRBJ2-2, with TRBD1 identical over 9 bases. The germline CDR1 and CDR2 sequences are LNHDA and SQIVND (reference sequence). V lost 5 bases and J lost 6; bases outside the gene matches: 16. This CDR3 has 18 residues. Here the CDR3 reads CASSGTGGRGVGAGELFF. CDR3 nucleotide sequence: TGTGCCAGTAGTGGAACAGGGGGCCGGGGCGTGGGCGCCGGGGAGCTGTTTTTT.

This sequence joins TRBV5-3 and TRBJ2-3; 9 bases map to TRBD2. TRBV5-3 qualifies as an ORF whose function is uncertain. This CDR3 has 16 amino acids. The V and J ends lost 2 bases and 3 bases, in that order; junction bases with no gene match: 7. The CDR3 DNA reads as TGTGCCAGAAGCTTCACCCTTAGCGGGAGTACAGATACGCAGTATTTT. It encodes CARSFTLSGSTDTQYF.

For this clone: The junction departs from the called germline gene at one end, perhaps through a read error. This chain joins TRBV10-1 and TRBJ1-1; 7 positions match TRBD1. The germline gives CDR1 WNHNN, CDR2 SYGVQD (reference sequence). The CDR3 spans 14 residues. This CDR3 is CASSATGSDTEAFF. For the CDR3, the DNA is TGCGCCAGCAGTGCGACAGGGTCAGACACCGAAGCTTTCTTT.

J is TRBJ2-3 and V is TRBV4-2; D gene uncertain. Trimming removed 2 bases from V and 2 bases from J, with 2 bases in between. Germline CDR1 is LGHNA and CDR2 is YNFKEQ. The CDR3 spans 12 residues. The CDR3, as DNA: TGTGCCAGCAGCCAACTCACAGATACGCAGTATTTT. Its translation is CASSQLTDTQYF.

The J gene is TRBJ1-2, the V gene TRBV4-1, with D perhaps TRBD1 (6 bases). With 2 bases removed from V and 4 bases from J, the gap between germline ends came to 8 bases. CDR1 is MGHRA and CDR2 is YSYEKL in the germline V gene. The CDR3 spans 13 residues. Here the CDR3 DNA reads TGCGCCAGCAGCCAACCAGGGGCCTATGGCTACACCTTC. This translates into CASSQPGAYGYTF.

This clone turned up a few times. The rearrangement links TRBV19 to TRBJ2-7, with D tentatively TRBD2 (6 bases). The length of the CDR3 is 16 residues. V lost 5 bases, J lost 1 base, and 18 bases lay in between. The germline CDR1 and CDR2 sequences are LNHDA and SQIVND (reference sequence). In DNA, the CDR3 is TGTGCCAGTAGTGCCTCCGGGAGCCGGCCTTCCTACGAGCAGTACTTC. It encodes CASSASGSRPSYEQYF.

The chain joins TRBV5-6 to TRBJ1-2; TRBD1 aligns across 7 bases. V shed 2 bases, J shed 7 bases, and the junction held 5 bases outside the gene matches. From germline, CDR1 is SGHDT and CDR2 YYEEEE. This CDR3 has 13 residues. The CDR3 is CASSFSQGSGYTF. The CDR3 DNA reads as TGTGCCAGCAGCTTCTCACAGGGGTCTGGCTACACCTTC.

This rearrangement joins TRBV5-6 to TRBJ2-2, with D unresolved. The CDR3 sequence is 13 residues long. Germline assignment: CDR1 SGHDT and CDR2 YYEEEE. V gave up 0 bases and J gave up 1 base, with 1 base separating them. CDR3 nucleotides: TGTGCCAGCAGCTTGGTGAACACCGGGGAGCTGTTTTTT. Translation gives CASSLVNTGELFF.

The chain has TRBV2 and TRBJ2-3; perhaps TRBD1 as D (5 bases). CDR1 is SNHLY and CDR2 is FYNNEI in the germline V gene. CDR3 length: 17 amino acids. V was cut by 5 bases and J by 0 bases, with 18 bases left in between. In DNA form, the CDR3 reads TGTGCCAGCAGTAACGTCGAGTGGACAAAGAGCACAGATACGCAGTATTTT. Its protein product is CASSNVEWTKSTDTQYF.

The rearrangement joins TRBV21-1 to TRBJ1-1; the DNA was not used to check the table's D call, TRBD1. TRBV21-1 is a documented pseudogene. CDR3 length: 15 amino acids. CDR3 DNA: TGTGCCAGCGGTCGGACAGGGGCTGGGAACACTGAAGCTTTCTTT. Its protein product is CASGRTGAGNTEAFF.

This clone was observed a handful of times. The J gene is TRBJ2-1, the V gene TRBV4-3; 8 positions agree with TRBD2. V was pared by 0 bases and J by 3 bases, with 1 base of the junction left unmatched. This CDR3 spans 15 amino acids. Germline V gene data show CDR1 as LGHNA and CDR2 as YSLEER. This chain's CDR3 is CASSQDRGGYNEQFF. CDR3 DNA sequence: TGCGCCAGCAGCCAAGATCGGGGGGGCTACAATGAGCAGTTCTTC.

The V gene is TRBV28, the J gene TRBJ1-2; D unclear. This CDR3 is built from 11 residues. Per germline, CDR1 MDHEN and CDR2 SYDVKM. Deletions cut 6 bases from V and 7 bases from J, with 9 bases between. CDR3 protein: CASRSRSGYTF. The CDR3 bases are TGTGCCAGCAGGTCTCGGAGTGGCTACACCTTC.

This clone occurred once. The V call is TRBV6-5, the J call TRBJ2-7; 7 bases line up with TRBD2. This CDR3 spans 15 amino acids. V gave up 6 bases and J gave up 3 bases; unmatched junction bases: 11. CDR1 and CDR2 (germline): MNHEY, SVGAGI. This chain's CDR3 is CASRPLTLADYEQYF. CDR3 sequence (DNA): TGTGCCAGCAGACCCCTGACTCTAGCGGACTACGAGCAGTACTTC.

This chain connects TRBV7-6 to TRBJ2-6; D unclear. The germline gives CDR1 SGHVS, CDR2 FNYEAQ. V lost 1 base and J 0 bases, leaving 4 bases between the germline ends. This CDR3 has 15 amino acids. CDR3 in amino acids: CASSLGVSGANVLTF. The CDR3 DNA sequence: TGTGCCAGCAGCTTAGGTGTCTCTGGGGCCAACGTCCTGACTTTC.

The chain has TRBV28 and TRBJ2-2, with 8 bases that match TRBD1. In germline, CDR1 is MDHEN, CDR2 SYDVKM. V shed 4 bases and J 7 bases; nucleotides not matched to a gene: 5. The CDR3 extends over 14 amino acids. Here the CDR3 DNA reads TGTGCCAGCAGTTCTCCAGGGGGCGGCGGGGAGCTGTTTTTT. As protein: CASSSPGGGGELFF.